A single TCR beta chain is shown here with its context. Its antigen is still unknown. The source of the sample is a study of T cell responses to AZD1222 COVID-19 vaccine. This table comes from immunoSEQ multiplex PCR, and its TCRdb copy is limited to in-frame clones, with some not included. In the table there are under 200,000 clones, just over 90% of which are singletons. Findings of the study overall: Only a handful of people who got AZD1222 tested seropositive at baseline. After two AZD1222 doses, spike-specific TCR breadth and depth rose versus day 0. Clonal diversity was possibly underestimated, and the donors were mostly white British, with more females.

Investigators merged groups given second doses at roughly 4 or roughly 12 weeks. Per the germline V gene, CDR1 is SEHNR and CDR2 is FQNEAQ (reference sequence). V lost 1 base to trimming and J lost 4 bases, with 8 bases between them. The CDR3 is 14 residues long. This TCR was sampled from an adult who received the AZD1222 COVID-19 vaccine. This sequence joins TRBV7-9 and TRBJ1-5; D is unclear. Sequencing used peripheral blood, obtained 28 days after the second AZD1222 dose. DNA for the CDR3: TGTGCCAGCAGCTTAGGTCTTTTTAATCAGCCCCAGCATTTT. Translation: CASSLGLFNQPQHF.